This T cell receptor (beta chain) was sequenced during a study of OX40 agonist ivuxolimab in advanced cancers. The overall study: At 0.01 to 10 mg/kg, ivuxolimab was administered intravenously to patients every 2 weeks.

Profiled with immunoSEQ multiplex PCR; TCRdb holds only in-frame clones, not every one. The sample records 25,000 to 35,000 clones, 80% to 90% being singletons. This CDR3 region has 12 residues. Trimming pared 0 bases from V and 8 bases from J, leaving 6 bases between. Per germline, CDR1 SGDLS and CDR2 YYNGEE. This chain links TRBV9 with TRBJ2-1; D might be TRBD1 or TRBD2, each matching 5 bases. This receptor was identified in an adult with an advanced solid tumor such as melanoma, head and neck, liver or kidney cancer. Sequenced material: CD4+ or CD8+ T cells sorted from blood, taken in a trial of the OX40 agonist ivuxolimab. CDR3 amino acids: CASSVGGHEQFF. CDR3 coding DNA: TGTGCCAGCAGCGTAGGGGGACATGAGCAGTTCTTC.